A selection of T cell receptor beta chains follows, all from one sample in a study of cytomegalovirus exposure and HLA in healthy donors. Here immunoSEQ multiplex PCR was the method, and the copy in TCRdb shows in-frame clones only, minus some. This sample yields about 98,000 clones, of which about 90% are seen a single time; over 6% belongs to the top ten. What was sequenced was PBMCs. These receptors originate from a man aged 18 to 30 in good health and CMV-seropositive. Both conserved end residues are part of each CDR3. A D gene is named only where the DNA matches it firmly. Clone size is given for some rows only: seen once, a few or many times, or a class if the clone is expanded.

D: TRBD1; size: .; V: TRBV5-6; J: TRBJ2-7; CDR3: CASIRTGDPSGSYEQYF; DNA: TGTGCCAGCATCCGGACAGGGGACCCTTCTGGGTCCTACGAGCAGTACTTC
D: .; size: .; V: TRBV9; J: TRBJ2-5; CDR3: CASSVVGTGPTETQYF; DNA: TGTGCCAGCAGCGTAGTTGGTACAGGACCCACGGAGACCCAGTACTTC
D: TRBD2; size: .; V: TRBV7-3; J: TRBJ2-3; CDR3: CASSLLAGGTDTQYF; DNA: TGTGCCAGCAGCTTACTAGCGGGGGGGACAGATACGCAGTATTTT
D: TRBD1; size: .; V: TRBV7-3; J: TRBJ2-1; CDR3: CASSKGQGFNEQFF; DNA: TGTGCCAGCAGTAAGGGACAGGGCTTCAATGAGCAGTTCTTC
D: TRBD1; size: .; V: TRBV7-9; J: TRBJ2-7; CDR3: CASKQMGQIYEQYF; DNA: TGTGCCAGCAAACAAATGGGACAGATCTACGAGCAGTACTTC
D: TRBD2; size: .; V: TRBV7-2; J: TRBJ2-7; CDR3: CASSLGTSLNEQYF; DNA: TGTGCCAGCAGCTTAGGGACTAGCTTAAACGAGCAGTACTTC
D: .; size: .; V: TRBV5-6; J: TRBJ1-6; CDR3: CASSLDPGYNSPLHF; DNA: TGTGCCAGCAGCTTGGATCCCGGGTATAATTCACCCCTCCACTTT
D: .; size: .; V: TRBV28; J: TRBJ2-7; CDR3: CASSWDTGYEQYF; DNA: TGTGCCAGCAGTTGGGACACGGGCTACGAGCAGTACTTC
D: TRBD1; size: .; V: TRBV29-1; J: TRBJ2-7; CDR3: CSVQLDRVGEQYF; DNA: TGCAGCGTTCAATTAGACAGGGTTGGCGAGCAGTACTTC
D: TRBD1; size: .; V: TRBV7-9; J: TRBJ1-1; CDR3: CASSSLGQGFMNTEAFF; DNA: TGTGCCAGCAGCTCGTTAGGACAGGGGTTCATGAACACTGAAGCTTTCTTT
D: .; size: .; V: TRBV4-1; J: TRBJ2-1; CDR3: CASSQGSRPGWTDEQFF; DNA: TGCGCCAGCAGTCAGGGTTCCAGACCGGGCTGGACGGATGAGCAGTTCTTC
D: TRBD2; size: .; V: TRBV29-1; J: TRBJ2-3; CDR3: CSVEELAGHGTDTQYF; DNA: TGCAGCGTTGAAGAACTAGCGGGACATGGGACAGATACGCAGTATTTT
D: .; size: .; V: TRBV4-3; J: TRBJ1-5; CDR3: CASSQGSGGFQPQHF; DNA: TGCGCCAGCAGCCAAGGGTCGGGAGGGTTTCAGCCCCAGCATTTT
D: TRBD2; size: .; V: TRBV7-7; J: TRBJ2-1; CDR3: CASSPWRGGRAEDNEQFF; DNA: TGTGCCAGCAGCCCCTGGAGAGGCGGGAGGGCCGAGGACAATGAGCAGTTCTTC
D: TRBD2; size: .; V: TRBV11-2; J: TRBJ2-3; CDR3: CASSQRGLAGLTDTQYF; DNA: TGTGCCAGCAGCCAAAGGGGACTAGCGGGACTCACAGATACGCAGTATTTT
D: .; size: .; V: TRBV11-2; J: TRBJ2-2; CDR3: CANETGELFF; DNA: TGTGCCAACGAGACCGGGGAGCTGTTTTTT
D: TRBD1; size: .; V: TRBV7-3; J: TRBJ2-2; CDR3: CASSFDRVGTGELFF; DNA: TGTGCCAGCAGTTTTGACAGGGTGGGCACCGGGGAGCTGTTTTTT
D: TRBD1; size: many; V: TRBV7-9; J: TRBJ2-7; CDR3: CASTPKTGNSYEQYF; DNA: TGTGCCAGCACCCCCAAGACAGGGAACTCCTACGAGCAGTACTTC
D: TRBD2; size: .; V: TRBV9; J: TRBJ2-2; CDR3: CASSVDSLGLGESGELFF; DNA: TGTGCCAGCAGCGTAGATTCCCTGGGACTAGGGGAATCCGGGGAGCTGTTTTTT
D: TRBD2; size: .; V: TRBV7-2; J: TRBJ2-7; CDR3: CASSLVSGGADEQYF; DNA: TGTGCCAGCAGCTTAGTCAGCGGGGGGGCGGACGAGCAGTACTTC
D: .; size: .; V: TRBV7-9; J: TRBJ1-3; CDR3: CASSTGNSGNTIYF; DNA: TGTGCCAGCAGCACAGGCAACTCTGGAAACACCATATATTTT
D: TRBD1; size: .; V: TRBV10-3; J: TRBJ1-5; CDR3: CAISESGGGQGALFQPQHF; DNA: TGTGCCATCAGTGAGTCGGGAGGGGGACAGGGGGCCCTCTTTCAGCCCCAGCATTTT
D: .; size: .; V: TRBV19; J: TRBJ2-7; CDR3: CASSRAWDTLTYEQYF; DNA: TGTGCCAGTAGTCGGGCGTGGGACACACTAACCTACGAGCAGTACTTC
D: TRBD1; size: few; V: TRBV6-5; J: TRBJ1-5; CDR3: CASRWDRNQPQHF; DNA: TGTGCCAGCAGGTGGGACAGAAATCAGCCCCAGCATTTT
D: TRBD1; size: .; V: TRBV27; J: TRBJ2-2; CDR3: CASSPTPDRVLAGELFF; DNA: TGTGCCAGCAGTCCCACCCCCGACAGGGTTTTAGCCGGGGAGCTGTTTTTT
D: .; size: once; V: TRBV6-5; J: TRBJ1-2; CDR3: CASSYAQGNYGYTF; DNA: TGTGCCAGCAGTTACGCTCAGGGGAACTATGGCTACACCTTC
D: TRBD2; size: .; V: TRBV29-1; J: TRBJ2-1; CDR3: CSVVPSGRASSYNEQFF; DNA: TGCAGCGTTGTCCCTAGCGGGAGGGCCTCTTCCTACAATGAGCAGTTCTTC
D: .; size: .; V: TRBV4-3; J: TRBJ1-4; CDR3: CASSQETVRLNEKLFF; DNA: TGCGCCAGCAGCCAAGAAACAGTCCGGTTAAATGAAAAACTGTTTTTT
D: .; size: .; V: TRBV7-6; J: TRBJ1-4; CDR3: CASSLSGSSEKLFF; DNA: TGTGCCAGCAGCTTATCAGGGTCTTCCGAAAAACTGTTTTTT
D: .; size: .; V: TRBV7-9; J: TRBJ2-1; CDR3: CASSLVAPEQFF; DNA: TGTGCCAGCAGCTTAGTAGCCCCCGAGCAGTTCTTC
D: .; size: .; V: TRBV6-5; J: TRBJ1-1; CDR3: CASSYKGENTEAFF; DNA: TGTGCCAGCAGTTACAAGGGAGAGAACACTGAAGCTTTCTTT
D: TRBD2; size: .; V: TRBV29-1; J: TRBJ2-1; CDR3: CSVPTSGYNEQFF; DNA: TGCAGCGTTCCGACTAGCGGATACAATGAGCAGTTCTTC
D: TRBD1; size: .; V: TRBV28; J: TRBJ1-1; CDR3: CASNLSGTEAFF; DNA: TGTGCCAGCAATTTATCCGGGACAGAGGCTTTCTTT
D: .; size: .; V: TRBV11-1; J: TRBJ2-7; CDR3: CASESRDFSYEQYF; DNA: TGTGCCAGCGAAAGTAGGGACTTCTCCTACGAGCAGTACTTC
D: TRBD1; size: few; V: TRBV10-3; J: TRBJ1-5; CDR3: CATQGDNQPQHF; DNA: TGTGCCACACAGGGGGATAATCAGCCCCAGCATTTT
D: .; size: .; V: TRBV7-8; J: TRBJ2-1; CDR3: CASSQLREYNEQFF; DNA: TGTGCCAGCAGCCAACTCCGGGAATACAATGAGCAGTTCTTC
D: TRBD1; size: .; V: TRBV6-6; J: TRBJ1-2; CDR3: CASSYPEDRGGGYTF; DNA: TGTGCCAGCAGTTACCCCGAAGACAGGGGCGGTGGCTACACCTTC
D: TRBD1; size: .; V: TRBV18; J: TRBJ1-6; CDR3: CASSSGTGNNSPLHF; DNA: TGTGCCAGCTCCTCCGGGACAGGGAACAATTCACCCCTCCACTTT
D: .; size: .; V: TRBV5-1; J: TRBJ2-3; CDR3: CASSLLDYIGLGADTQYF; DNA: TGCGCCAGCAGCTTGTTGGACTATATCGGGTTAGGGGCAGATACGCAGTATTTT
D: TRBD2; size: medium-sized; V: TRBV19; J: TRBJ2-7; CDR3: CASSAGGNYEQYF; DNA: TGTGCCAGTAGCGCGGGAGGGAATTACGAGCAGTACTTC
D: .; size: .; V: TRBV29-1; J: TRBJ2-5; CDR3: CSVVLGVGQETQYF; DNA: TGCAGCGTTGTTCTAGGGGTCGGCCAAGAGACCCAGTACTTC
D: .; size: .; V: TRBV5-6; J: TRBJ1-3; CDR3: CASSLLGTSSGNTIYF; DNA: TGTGCCAGCAGCTTGTTGGGCACTAGCTCTGGAAACACCATATATTTT
D: .; size: once; V: TRBV4-2; J: TRBJ1-3; CDR3: CASSQEYGSGNTIYF; DNA: TGTGCCAGCAGCCAAGAATACGGGTCTGGAAACACCATATATTTT
D: TRBD1; size: .; V: TRBV7-6; J: TRBJ1-1; CDR3: CASSLAAGTEGKAFF; DNA: TGTGCCAGCAGCTTAGCTGCCGGGACAGAGGGGAAAGCTTTCTTT
D: .; size: .; V: TRBV14; J: TRBJ1-1; CDR3: CASSQGRMTEAFF; DNA: TGTGCCAGCAGCCAAGGGCGGATGACTGAAGCTTTCTTT
D: .; size: .; V: TRBV6-6; J: TRBJ2-2; CDR3: CASNNRQYSGELFF; DNA: TGTGCCAGCAATAATCGACAGTATTCCGGGGAGCTGTTTTTT
D: .; size: few; V: TRBV7-6; J: TRBJ2-2; CDR3: CASSLGRTGELFF; DNA: TGTGCCAGCAGCTTAGGGAGGACCGGGGAGCTGTTTTTT
D: .; size: .; V: TRBV7-3; J: TRBJ2-2; CDR3: CASSLVFPGAELFF; DNA: TGTGCCAGCAGCTTAGTGTTCCCGGGAGCTGAGCTGTTTTTT
D: .; size: many; V: TRBV6-5; J: TRBJ2-1; CDR3: CASYGGLNEQFF; DNA: TGTGCCAGCTATGGAGGACTGAATGAGCAGTTCTTC
D: TRBD1; size: .; V: TRBV27; J: TRBJ2-1; CDR3: CASSKPPTRQGDNEQFF; DNA: TGTGCCAGCAGTAAACCCCCAACGCGGCAGGGGGACAATGAGCAGTTCTTC
D: .; size: .; V: TRBV6-6; J: TRBJ2-3; CDR3: CASSYGPDSTTDTQYF; DNA: TGTGCCAGCAGTTACGGACCGGACTCAACCACAGATACGCAGTATTTT
D: TRBD1; size: .; V: TRBV7-2; J: TRBJ1-4; CDR3: CASSFAGTEEKLFF; DNA: TGTGCCAGCAGCTTTGCCGGGACAGAAGAAAAACTGTTTTTT
D: TRBD1; size: .; V: TRBV9; J: TRBJ1-2; CDR3: CASSAGDSTNYGYTF; DNA: TGTGCCAGCAGCGCCGGGGACAGTACTAACTATGGCTACACCTTC
D: TRBD1; size: .; V: TRBV5-1; J: TRBJ1-6; CDR3: CASRDETGTNSPLHF; DNA: TGCGCCAGCCGCGACGAGACAGGGACGAATTCACCCCTCCACTTT
D: TRBD2; size: .; V: TRBV11-3; J: TRBJ2-5; CDR3: CASSRSSGSYQETQYF; DNA: TGTGCCAGCAGCCGATCTAGCGGGAGCTACCAAGAGACCCAGTACTTC
D: TRBD2; size: .; V: TRBV6-1; J: TRBJ2-1; CDR3: CASSEAPERTGGTSGPYNEQFF; DNA: TGTGCCAGCAGTGAAGCGCCCGAACGGACAGGGGGGACTAGCGGGCCCTACAATGAGCAGTTCTTC
D: .; size: .; V: TRBV4-2; J: TRBJ2-7; CDR3: CASSPARGGRQYEQYF; DNA: TGTGCCAGCAGCCCAGCAAGGGGGGGCCGACAGTACGAGCAGTACTTC
D: TRBD1; size: .; V: TRBV6-6; J: TRBJ1-1; CDR3: CASTTGTNTEAFF; DNA: TGTGCCAGTACGACAGGGACTAACACTGAAGCTTTCTTT
D: TRBD2; size: .; V: TRBV19; J: TRBJ2-5; CDR3: CASSSGTSGNGETQYF; DNA: TGTGCCAGTAGTTCCGGGACTAGCGGGAACGGGGAGACCCAGTACTTC